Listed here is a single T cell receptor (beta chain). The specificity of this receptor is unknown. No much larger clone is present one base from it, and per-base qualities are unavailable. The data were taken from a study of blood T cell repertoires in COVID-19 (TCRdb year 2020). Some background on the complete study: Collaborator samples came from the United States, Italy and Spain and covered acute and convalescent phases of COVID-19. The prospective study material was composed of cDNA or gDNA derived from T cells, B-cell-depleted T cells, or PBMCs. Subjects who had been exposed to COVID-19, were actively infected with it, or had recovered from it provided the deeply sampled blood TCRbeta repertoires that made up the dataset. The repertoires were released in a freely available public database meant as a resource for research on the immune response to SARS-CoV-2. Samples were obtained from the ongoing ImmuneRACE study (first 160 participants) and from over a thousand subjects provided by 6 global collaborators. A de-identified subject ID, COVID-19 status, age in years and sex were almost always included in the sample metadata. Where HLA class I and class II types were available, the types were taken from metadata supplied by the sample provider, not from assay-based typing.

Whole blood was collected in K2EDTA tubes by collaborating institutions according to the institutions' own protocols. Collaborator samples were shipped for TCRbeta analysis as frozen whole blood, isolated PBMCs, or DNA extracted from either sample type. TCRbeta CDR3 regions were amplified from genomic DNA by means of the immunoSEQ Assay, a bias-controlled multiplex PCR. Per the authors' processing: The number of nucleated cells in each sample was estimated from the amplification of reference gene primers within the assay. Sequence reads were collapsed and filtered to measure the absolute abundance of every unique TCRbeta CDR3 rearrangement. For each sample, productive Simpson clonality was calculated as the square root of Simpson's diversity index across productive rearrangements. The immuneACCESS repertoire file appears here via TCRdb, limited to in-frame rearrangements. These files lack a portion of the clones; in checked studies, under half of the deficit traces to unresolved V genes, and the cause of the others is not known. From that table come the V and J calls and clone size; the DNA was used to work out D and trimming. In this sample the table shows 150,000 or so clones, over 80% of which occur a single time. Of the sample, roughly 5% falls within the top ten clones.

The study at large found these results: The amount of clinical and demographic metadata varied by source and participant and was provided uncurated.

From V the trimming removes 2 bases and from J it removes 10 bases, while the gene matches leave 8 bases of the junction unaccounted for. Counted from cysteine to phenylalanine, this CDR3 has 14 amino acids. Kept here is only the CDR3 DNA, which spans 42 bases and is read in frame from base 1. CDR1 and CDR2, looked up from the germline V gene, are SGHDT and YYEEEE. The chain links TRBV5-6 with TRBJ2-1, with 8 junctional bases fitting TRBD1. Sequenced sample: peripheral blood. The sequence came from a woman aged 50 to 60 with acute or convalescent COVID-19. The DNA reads TGTGCCAGCAGCTTTGGACAGGGAAGAGGGGAGCAGTTCTTC. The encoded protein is CASSFGQGRGEQFF.